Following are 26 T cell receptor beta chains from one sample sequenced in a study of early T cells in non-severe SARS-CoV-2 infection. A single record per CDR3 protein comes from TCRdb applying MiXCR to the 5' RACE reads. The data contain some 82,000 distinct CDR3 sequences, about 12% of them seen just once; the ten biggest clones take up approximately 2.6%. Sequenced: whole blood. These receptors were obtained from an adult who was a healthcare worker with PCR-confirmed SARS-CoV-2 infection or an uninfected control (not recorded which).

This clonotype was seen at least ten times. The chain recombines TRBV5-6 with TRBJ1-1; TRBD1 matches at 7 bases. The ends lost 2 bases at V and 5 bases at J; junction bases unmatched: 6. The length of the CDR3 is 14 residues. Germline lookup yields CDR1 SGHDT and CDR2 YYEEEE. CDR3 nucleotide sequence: TGTGCCAGCAGCTTAACAGGGGAGAGGACTGAAGCTTTCTTT. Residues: CASSLTGERTEAFF.

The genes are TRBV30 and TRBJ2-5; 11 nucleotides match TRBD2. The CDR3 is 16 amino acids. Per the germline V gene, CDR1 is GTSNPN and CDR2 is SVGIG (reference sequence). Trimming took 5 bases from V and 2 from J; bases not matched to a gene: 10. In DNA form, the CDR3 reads TGTGCCTGGGGACGCGGACTAGCGGGTTCGCAAGAGACCCAGTACTTC. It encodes CAWGRGLAGSQETQYF.

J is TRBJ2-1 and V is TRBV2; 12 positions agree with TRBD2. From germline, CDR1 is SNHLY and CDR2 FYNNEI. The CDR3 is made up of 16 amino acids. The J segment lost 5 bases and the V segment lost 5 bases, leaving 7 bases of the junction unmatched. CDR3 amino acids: CASSYGLAGTHNEQFF. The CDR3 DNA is TGTGCCAGCAGTTACGGACTAGCGGGAACCCACAATGAGCAGTTCTTC.

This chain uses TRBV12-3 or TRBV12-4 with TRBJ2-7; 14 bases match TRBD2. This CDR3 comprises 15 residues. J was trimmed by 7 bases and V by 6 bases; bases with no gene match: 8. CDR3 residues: CASSLPGLAGVEQYF. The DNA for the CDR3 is TGTGCCAGCAGCCTTCCGGGACTAGCGGGAGTGGAGCAGTACTTC.

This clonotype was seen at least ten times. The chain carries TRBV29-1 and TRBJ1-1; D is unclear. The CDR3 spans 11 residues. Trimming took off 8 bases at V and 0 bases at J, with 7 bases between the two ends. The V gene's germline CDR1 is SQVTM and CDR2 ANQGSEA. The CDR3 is CSSQVNTEAFF. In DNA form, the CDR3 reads TGCAGCTCCCAGGTGAACACTGAAGCTTTCTTT.

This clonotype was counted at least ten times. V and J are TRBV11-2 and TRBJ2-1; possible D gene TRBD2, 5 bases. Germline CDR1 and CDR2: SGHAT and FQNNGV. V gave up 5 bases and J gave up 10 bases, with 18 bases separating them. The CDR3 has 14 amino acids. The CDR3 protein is CASSPVSSRLEQFF. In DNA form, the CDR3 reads TGTGCCAGCAGCCCAGTTTCTAGCCGGTTGGAGCAGTTCTTC.

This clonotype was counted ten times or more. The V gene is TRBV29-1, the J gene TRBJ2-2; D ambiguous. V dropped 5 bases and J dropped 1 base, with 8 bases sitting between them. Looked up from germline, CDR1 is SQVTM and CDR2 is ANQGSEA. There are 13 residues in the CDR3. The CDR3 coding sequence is TGCAGCGTTACATGGGGGAACACCGGGGAGCTGTTTTTT. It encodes CSVTWGNTGELFF.

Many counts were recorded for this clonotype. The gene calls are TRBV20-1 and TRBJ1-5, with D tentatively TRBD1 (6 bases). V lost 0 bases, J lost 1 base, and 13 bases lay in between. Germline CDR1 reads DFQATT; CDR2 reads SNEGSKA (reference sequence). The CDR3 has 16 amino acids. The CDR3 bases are TGCAGTGCTAGAGACATACAGGGTTTCAGCAATCAGCCCCAGCATTTT. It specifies CSARDIQGFSNQPQHF.

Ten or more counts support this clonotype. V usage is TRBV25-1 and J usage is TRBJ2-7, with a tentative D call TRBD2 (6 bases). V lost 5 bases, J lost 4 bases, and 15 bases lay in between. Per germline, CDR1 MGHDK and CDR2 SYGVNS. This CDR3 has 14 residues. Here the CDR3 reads CASSLGEGRYEQYF. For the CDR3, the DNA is TGTGCCAGCAGTCTGGGGGAAGGGAGGTACGAGCAGTACTTC.

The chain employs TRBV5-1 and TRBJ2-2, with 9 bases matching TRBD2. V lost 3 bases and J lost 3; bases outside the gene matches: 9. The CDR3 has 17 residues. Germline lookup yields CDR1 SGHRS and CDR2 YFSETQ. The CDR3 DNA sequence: TGCGCCAGCAGCTCCTTAGTGATAGCGGGAGACACCGGGGAGCTGTTTTTT. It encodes CASSSLVIAGDTGELFF.

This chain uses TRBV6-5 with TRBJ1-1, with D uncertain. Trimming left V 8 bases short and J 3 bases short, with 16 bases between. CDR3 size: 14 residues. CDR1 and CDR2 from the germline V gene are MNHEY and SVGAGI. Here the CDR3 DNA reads TGTGCCAGCGCCACTCCTCGGCGGGACACTGAAGCTTTCTTT. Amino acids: CASATPRRDTEAFF.

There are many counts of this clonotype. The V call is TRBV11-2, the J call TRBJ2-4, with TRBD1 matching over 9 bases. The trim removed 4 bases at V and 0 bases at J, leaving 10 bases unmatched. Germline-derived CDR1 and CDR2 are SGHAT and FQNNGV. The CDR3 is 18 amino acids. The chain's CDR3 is CASSSGPQGALAKNIQYF. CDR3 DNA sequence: TGTGCCAGCAGCTCAGGACCACAGGGGGCACTAGCCAAAAACATTCAGTACTTC.

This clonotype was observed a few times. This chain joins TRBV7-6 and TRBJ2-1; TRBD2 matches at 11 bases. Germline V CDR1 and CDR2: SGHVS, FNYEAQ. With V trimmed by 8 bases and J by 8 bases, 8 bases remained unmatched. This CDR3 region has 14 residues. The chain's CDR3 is CASARLAGIDEQFF. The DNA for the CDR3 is TGTGCCAGCGCCCGACTAGCGGGGATCGATGAGCAGTTCTTC.

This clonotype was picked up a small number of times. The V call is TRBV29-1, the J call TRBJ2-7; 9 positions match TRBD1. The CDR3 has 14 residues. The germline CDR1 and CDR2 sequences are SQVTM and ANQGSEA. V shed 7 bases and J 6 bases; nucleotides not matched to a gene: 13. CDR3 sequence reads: CSATPGQGFSEQYF. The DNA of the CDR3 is TGCAGCGCAACGCCGGGACAGGGTTTCTCCGAGCAGTACTTC.

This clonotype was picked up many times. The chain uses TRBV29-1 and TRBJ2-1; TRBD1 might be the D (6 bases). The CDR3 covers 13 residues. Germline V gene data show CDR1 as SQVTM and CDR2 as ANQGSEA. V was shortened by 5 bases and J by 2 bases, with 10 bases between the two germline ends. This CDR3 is CSVPRGAYNEQFF. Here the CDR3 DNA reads TGCAGCGTTCCCAGGGGTGCCTACAATGAGCAGTTCTTC.

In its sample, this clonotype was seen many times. The CDR3 coding sequence is TGTGCCAGCAGCTTAGAGACAGGGGCCTTCCCTACGCAGTATTTT. It yields the protein CASSLETGAFPTQYF. The chain uses TRBV11-2 and TRBJ2-3; TRBD1 matches 8 bases. This CDR3 is built from 15 residues. CDR1 SGHAT and CDR2 FQNNGV come from the germline V gene. Trimming cost V 0 bases and J 8 bases; bases outside gene matches: 7.

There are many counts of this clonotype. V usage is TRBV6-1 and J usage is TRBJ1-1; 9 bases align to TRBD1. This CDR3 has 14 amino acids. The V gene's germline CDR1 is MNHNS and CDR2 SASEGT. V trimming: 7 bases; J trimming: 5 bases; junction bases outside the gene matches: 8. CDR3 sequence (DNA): TGTGCCAGCACCTTGGGACAGGGTGTTACTGAAGCTTTCTTT. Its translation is CASTLGQGVTEAFF.

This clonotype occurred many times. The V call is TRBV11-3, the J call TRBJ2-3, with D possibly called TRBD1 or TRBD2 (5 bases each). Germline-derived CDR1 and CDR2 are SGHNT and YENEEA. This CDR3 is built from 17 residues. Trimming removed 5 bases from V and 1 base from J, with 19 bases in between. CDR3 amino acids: CASSQSGPARGTDTQYF. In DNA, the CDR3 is TGTGCCAGCAGCCAATCGGGACCCGCAAGGGGCACAGATACGCAGTATTTT.

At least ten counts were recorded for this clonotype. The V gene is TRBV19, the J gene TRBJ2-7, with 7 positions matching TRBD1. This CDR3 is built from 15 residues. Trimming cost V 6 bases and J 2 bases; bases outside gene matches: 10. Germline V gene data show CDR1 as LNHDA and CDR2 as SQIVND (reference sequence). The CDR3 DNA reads TGTGCCAGTAGGACGACAGGGAACTCCGCCTACGAGCAGTACTTC. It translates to CASRTTGNSAYEQYF.

As DNA, the CDR3 is TGTGCCAGTAGTAAGGAGAGGAGCAATCAGCCCCAGCATTTT. Protein product: CASSKERSNQPQHF. The chain combines TRBV19 with TRBJ1-5; D gene ambiguous. Germline CDR1 reads LNHDA; CDR2 reads SQIVND (reference sequence). The CDR3 length is 14 residues. Trimming shortened V by 4 bases and J by 1 base, and 8 bases separated the two germline ends. Filled out from reference TRBV19 and TRBJ1-5, the complete variable domain reads DGGITQSPKYLFRKEGQNVTLSCEQNLNHDAMYWYRQDPGQGLRLIYYSQIVNDFQKGDIAEGYSVSREKKESFPLTVTSAQKNPTAFYLCASSKERSNQPQHFGDGTRLSIL.

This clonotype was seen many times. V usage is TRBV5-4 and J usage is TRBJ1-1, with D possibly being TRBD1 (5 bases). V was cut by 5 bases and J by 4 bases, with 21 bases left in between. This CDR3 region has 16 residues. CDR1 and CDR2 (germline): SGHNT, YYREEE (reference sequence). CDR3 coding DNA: TGTGCCAGCAGTGCTCCGCGCGGCCGGGGGAGCACTGAAGCTTTCTTT. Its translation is CASSAPRGRGSTEAFF.

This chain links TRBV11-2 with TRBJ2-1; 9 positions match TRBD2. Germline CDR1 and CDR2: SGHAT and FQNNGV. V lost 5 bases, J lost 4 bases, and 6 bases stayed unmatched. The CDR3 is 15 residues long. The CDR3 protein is CASSTGLASYNEQFF. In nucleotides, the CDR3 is TGTGCCAGCAGCACCGGACTAGCGTCATACAATGAGCAGTTCTTC.

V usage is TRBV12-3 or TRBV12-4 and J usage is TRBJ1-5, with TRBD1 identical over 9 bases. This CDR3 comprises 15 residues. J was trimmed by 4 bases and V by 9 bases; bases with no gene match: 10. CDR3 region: CASRTGDWKNQPQHF. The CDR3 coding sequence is TGTGCCAGTAGGACAGGGGACTGGAAGAATCAGCCCCAGCATTTT.

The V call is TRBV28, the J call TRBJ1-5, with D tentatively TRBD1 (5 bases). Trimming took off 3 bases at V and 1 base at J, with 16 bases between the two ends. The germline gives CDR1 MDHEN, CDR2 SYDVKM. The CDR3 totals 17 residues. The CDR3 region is CASSLPPSGVSNQPQHF. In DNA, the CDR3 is TGTGCCAGCAGTTTGCCCCCCTCGGGGGTCAGCAATCAGCCCCAGCATTTT. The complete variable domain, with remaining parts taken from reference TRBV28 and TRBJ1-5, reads DVKVTQSSRYLVKRTGEKVFLECVQDMDHENMFWYRQDPGLGLRLIYFSYDVKMKEKGDIPEGYSVSREKKERFSLILESASTNQTSMYLCASSLPPSGVSNQPQHFGDGTRLSIL.

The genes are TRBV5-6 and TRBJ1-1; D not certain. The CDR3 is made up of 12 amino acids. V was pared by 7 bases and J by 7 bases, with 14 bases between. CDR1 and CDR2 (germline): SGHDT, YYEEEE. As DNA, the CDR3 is TGTGCCAGCGGAAGGAATACCTATGAAGCTTTCTTT. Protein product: CASGRNTYEAFF.

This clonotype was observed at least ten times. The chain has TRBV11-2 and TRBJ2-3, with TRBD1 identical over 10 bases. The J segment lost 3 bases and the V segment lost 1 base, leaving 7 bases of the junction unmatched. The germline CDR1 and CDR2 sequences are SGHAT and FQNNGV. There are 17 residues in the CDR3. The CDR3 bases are TGTGCCAGCAGCTTAGGTCGACAGGGGGCGCAAACAGATACGCAGTATTTT. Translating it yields CASSLGRQGAQTDTQYF. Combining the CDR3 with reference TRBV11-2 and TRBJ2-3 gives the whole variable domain EAGVAQSPRYKIIEKRQSVAFWCNPISGHATLYWYQQILGQGPKLLIQFQNNGVVDDSQLPKDRFSAERLKGVDSTLKIQPAKLEDSAVYLCASSLGRQGAQTDTQYFGPGTRLTVL.